What follows are 5 T cell receptor beta chains derived from one specimen sequenced in a study of T cell responses to AZD1222 COVID-19 vaccine. The table came from immunoSEQ multiplex PCR; TCRdb's copy has only in-frame clones and leaves some out. This table has roughly 100,000 clones, 84% appearing once. Specimen: peripheral blood, collected on day 0 of AZD1222 vaccination. The receptors come from an adult in good health.

The rearrangement links TRBV3-1 (or the pseudogene TRBV3-2) to TRBJ1-5, with D perhaps matching TRBD1 (5 bases). Per germline, CDR1 LGHDT and CDR2 YNNKEL (reference sequence). Trimming took 3 bases from V and 2 from J, leaving 20 bases between them. The CDR3 spans 18 residues. CDR3 in amino acids: CASSQSLPPGDGNQPQHF. The CDR3 region has the DNA TGTGCCAGCAGCCAGTCATTACCCCCGGGGGATGGCAATCAGCCCCAGCATTTT.

This CDR3 reads CASRAGHANNQPQHF. In DNA form, the CDR3 reads TGTGCCAGCAGAGCCGGACACGCCAACAATCAGCCCCAGCATTTT. V is TRBV2 and J is TRBJ1-5; D might be TRBD1 (5 bases). V lost 6 bases and J lost 3, with 15 bases in between. CDR1 and CDR2 (germline): SNHLY, FYNNEI. This CDR3 has 15 amino acids.

The rearrangement uses TRBV3-1 (or the pseudogene TRBV3-2) and TRBJ1-5; D remains unclear. V was cut by 0 bases and J by 12 bases, with 12 bases left in between. This CDR3 region has 13 residues. Germline V gene data show CDR1 as LGHDT and CDR2 as YNNKEL (reference sequence). The CDR3 DNA sequence: TGTGCCAGCAGCCAAGATAAAGGGAGGGTCCAGCATTTT. Residues: CASSQDKGRVQHF.

V gene TRBV12-3 or TRBV12-4 combines with J gene TRBJ1-1, with a possible D match to TRBD1 (6 bases). V lost 7 bases and J 0 bases, leaving 6 bases between the germline ends. The CDR3 length is 12 residues. CDR3 nucleotide sequence: TGTGCCAGCAACAGGGTGAACACTGAAGCTTTCTTT. Its translation: CASNRVNTEAFF.

J is TRBJ2-3 and V is TRBV7-2; 7 nucleotides line up with TRBD1. V lost 5 bases and J lost 5; bases outside the gene matches: 10. Germline V gene data show CDR1 as SGHTA and CDR2 as FQGNSA. The CDR3 runs 15 residues. CDR3 bases: TGTGCCAGCAGCAACGGACAGGTAATGGAAGATACGCAGTATTTT. It specifies CASSNGQVMEDTQYF.